Sequencing of this TCR beta chain was carried out in a study of T-cell reconstitution after alpha-beta-depleted transplantation in children (dated by TCRdb to the mid-2010s). Turning to the overall study: T-cell immune reconstitution after TCRalphabeta/CD19-depleted allogeneic hematopoietic cell transplantation in children was quantitatively tracked in the study by means of TCR repertoire profiling. Study-wide conclusions, independent of this receptor: Hyperexpanded clone frequencies declined over subsequent months; after one year, T-cell counts and TCRbeta diversity were mostly attributed to newly produced T cells. The high TCRbeta diversity at day 60 in some patients was ascribed to recipient T cells and intrathymic progenitors that had survived conditioning. About two months after transplant, the apparently early recovery of alphabetaT-cell counts reportedly depended on just several hundred clones that had expanded rapidly and came from non-depleted graft cells.

This clonotype occurred many times. The antigen it recognizes is unknown. No clone much larger than this one lies a single base away; base qualities are absent. What this sample's treatment or condition label stands for: allogeneic hematopoietic cell transplantation with graft depleted of TCRalphabeta T cells and CD19 B cells. Transplant recipients were children who received TCRalphabeta/CD19-depleted allogeneic hematopoietic cell grafts. The library was generated by PCR. Sequenced on an Illumina HiSeq 2500. Molecular barcoding was employed in the preparation of TCR libraries, with unique molecular identifiers being used to normalize TCRbeta repertoire quantification. Starting from the raw public reads, TCRdb applied fastp trimming at Q25, assembled clones with MiXCR and retained in-frame beta chains. Under each unique CDR3 protein, matching rows form one entry showing the most common genes and DNA. In this sample the table shows hundreds of thousands of distinct CDR3 sequences, roughly 10% of which occur a single time. The ten largest make up approximately 30% of the sample.

The sequences come from PBMCs, collected before TCRalphabeta/CD19-depleted stem cell transplant. This clonotype originated in a child less than two years old with acute myeloid leukemia, due to receive a stem cell transplant.

The CDR3 loop reads CASSFAGASYEQYF. The DNA is TGTGCCAGCAGCTTCGCGGGGGCCTCCTACGAGCAGTACTTC. The sequence links TRBV7-2 to TRBJ2-7, and perhaps TRBD2 as D gene, on 7 matching bases. V and J are truncated by 3 bases and 0 bases respectively, leaving an intervening sequence of 9 bases. Reading the germline V gene gives CDR1 SGHTA and CDR2 FQGNSA. From cysteine to phenylalanine, the CDR3 is 14 amino acids long. Only CDR3 DNA is held: 42 bases, read in frame from base 1.